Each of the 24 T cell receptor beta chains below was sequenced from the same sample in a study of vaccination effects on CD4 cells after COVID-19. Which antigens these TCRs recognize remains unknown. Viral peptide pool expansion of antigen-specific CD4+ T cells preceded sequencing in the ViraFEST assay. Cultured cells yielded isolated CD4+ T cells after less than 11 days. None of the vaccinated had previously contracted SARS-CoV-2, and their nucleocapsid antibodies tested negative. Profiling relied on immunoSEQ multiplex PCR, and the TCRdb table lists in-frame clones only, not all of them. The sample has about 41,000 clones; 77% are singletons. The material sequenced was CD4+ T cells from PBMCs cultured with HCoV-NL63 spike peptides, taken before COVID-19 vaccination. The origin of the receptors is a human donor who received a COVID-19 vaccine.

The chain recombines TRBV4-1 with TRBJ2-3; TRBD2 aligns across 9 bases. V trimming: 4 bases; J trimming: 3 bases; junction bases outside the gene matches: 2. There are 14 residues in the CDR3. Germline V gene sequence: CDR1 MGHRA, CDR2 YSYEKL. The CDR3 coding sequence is TGCGCCAGCAGCCCGCGGGGGGGGACAGATACGCAGTATTTT. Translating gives CASSPRGGTDTQYF.

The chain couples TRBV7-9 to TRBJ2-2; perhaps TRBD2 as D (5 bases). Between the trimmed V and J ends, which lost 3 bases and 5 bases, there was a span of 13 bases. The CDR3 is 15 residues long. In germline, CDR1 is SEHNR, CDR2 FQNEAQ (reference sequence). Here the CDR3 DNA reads TGTGCCAGCAGCTTTTTAGCGTTAAATACCGGGGAGCTGTTTTTT. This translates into CASSFLALNTGELFF.

DNA for the CDR3: TGTGCCAGCCTTTACAGGGGGGGATTGTACACTGAAGCTTTCTTT. Its translation is CASLYRGGLYTEAFF. The chain employs TRBV6-5 and TRBJ1-1; the match to TRBD1 covers 8 bases. Germline lookup yields CDR1 MNHEY and CDR2 SVGAGI. After removal of 8 bases from V and 3 bases from J, the junction contained 11 bases not matched to a gene. The CDR3 sequence is 15 residues long.

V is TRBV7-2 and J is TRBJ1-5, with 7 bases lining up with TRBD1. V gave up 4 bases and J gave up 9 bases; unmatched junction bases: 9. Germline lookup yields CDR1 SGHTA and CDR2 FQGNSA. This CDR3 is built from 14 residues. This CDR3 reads CASSSGQTTGPQHF. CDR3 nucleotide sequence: TGTGCCAGCAGCTCGGGACAGACAACGGGGCCCCAGCATTTT.

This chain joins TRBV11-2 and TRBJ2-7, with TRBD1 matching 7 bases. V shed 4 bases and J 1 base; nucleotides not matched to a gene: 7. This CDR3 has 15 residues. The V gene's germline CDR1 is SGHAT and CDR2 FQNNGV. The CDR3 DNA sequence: TGTGCCAGCAGCTCAACGAAGGACAGGTCCTACGAGCAGTACGTC. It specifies CASSSTKDRSYEQYV.

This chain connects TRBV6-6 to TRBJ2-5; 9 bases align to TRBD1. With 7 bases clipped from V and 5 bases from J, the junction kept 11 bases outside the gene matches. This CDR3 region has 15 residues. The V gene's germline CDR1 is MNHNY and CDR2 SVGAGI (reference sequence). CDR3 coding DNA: TGTGCCAGCAAGGGACAGGGAGAGGGCTATGAGACCCAGTACTTC. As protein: CASKGQGEGYETQYF.

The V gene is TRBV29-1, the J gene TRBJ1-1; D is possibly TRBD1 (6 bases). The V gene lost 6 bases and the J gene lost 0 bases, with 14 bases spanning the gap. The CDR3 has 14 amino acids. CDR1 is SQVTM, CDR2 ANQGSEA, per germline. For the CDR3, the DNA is TGCAGCGTCAAAGGGGGACATATGAACACTGAAGCTTTCTTT. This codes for CSVKGGHMNTEAFF.

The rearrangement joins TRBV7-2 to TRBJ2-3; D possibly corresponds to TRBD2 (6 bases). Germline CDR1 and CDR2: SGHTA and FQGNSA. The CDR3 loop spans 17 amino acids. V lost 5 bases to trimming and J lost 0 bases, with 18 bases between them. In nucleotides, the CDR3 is TGTGCCAGCAGCCAAACGTTAGCGGCGCCTAGCACAGATACGCAGTATTTT. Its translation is CASSQTLAAPSTDTQYF.

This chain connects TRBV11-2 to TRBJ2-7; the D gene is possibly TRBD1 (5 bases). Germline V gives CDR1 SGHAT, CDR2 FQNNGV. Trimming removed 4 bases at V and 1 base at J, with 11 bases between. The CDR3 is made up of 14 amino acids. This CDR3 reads CASSSGRASYEQYV. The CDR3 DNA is TGTGCCAGCAGCTCGGGCAGGGCATCCTACGAGCAGTACGTC.

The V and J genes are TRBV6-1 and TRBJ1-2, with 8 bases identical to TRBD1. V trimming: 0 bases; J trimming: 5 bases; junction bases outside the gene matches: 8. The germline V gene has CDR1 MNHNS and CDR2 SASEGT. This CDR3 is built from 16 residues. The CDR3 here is CASSEASAGTGYGYTF. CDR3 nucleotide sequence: TGTGCCAGCAGTGAAGCGTCGGCAGGGACAGGATATGGCTACACCTTC.

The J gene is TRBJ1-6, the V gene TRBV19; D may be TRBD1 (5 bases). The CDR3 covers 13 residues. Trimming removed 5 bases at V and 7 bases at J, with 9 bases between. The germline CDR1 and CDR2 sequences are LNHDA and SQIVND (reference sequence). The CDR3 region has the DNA TGTGCCAGTAGTGGCCAGGGCAATTCACCCCTCCACTTT. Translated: CASSGQGNSPLHF.

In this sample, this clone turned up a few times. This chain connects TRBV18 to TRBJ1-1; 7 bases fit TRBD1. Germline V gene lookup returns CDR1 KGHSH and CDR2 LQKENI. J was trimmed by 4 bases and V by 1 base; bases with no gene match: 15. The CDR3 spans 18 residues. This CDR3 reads CASSPRLARSGGFTEAFF. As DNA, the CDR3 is TGTGCCAGCTCACCACGCTTGGCGAGGTCAGGGGGGTTCACTGAAGCTTTCTTT.

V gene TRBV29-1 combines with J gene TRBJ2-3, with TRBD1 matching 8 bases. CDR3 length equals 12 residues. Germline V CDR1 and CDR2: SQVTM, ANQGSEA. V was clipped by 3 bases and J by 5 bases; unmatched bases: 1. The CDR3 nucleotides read TGCAGCGTTGAGACAGGGGAAGATACGCAGTATTTT. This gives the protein CSVETGEDTQYF.

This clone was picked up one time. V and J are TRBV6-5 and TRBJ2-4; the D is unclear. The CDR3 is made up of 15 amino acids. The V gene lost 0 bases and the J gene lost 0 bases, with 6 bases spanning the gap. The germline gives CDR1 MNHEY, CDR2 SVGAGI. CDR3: CASSYSSLAKNIQYF. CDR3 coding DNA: TGTGCCAGCAGTTACTCCAGTCTAGCCAAAAACATTCAGTACTTC.

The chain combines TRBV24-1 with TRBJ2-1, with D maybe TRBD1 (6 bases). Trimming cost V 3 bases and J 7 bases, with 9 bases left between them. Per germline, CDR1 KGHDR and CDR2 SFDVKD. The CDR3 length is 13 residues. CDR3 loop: CATSDTGTNEQFF. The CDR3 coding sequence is TGTGCCACCAGTGATACAGGGACGAATGAGCAGTTCTTC.

The CDR3 sequence is CASSLAGKLNEKLFF. The CDR3 bases are TGTGCCAGCAGCTTAGCAGGGAAGCTTAATGAAAAACTGTTTTTT. The chain is built from TRBV7-2 and TRBJ1-4; D gene unclear. CDR1 SGHTA and CDR2 FQGNSA come from the germline V gene. Trimming shortened V by 0 bases and J by 4 bases, and 9 bases separated the two germline ends. This CDR3 spans 15 amino acids.

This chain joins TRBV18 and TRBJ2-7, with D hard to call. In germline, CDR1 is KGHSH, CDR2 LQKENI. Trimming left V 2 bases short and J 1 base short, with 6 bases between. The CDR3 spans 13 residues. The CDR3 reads CASSPAGSYEQYV. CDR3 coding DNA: TGTGCCAGCTCACCAGCCGGTTCCTACGAGCAGTACGTC.

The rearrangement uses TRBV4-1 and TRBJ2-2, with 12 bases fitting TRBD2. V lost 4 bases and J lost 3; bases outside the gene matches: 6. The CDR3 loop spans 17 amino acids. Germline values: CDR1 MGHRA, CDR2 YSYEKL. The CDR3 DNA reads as TGCGCCAGCAGCCGTTCCACTAGCGGGGGGTACACCGGGGAGCTGTTTTTT. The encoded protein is CASSRSTSGGYTGELFF.

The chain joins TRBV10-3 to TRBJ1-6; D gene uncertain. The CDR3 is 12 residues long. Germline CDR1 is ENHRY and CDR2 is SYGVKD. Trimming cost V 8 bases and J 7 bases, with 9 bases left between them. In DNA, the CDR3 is TGTGCCATCGGCGGCAGCAATTCACCCCTCCACTTT. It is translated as CAIGGSNSPLHF.

CDR3 DNA sequence: TGCGCCAGCAGCGGACGGACCTCATTGGGGGCCCAGTACTTC. Amino acids: CASSGRTSLGAQYF. This sequence joins TRBV4-3 and TRBJ2-5; D possibly matches TRBD1 or TRBD2 (5 bases each). V shed 5 bases and J shed 9 bases, with 19 bases lying between them. CDR1 and CDR2 (germline): LGHNA, YSLEER. The CDR3 spans 14 residues.

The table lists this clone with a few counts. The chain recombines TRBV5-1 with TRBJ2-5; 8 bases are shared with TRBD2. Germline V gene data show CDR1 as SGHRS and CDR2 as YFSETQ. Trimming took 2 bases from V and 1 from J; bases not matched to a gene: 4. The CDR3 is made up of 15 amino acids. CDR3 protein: CASSLLAVTQETQYF. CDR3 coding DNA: TGCGCCAGCAGCTTACTAGCGGTGACCCAAGAGACCCAGTACTTC.

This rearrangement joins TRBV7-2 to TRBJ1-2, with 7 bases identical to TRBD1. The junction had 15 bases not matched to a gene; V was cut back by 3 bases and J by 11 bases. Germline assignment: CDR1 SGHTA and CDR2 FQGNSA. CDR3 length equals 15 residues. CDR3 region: CASSFHEQGILGYTF. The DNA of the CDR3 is TGTGCCAGCAGCTTCCACGAACAGGGGATTTTAGGGTACACCTTC.

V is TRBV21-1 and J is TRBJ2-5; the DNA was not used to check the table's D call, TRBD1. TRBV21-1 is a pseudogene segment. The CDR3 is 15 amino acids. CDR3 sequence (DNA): TGTGCCAGCAGCAGACGGACAGGGGGCAGGGAGACCCAGTACTTC. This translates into CASSRRTGGRETQYF.

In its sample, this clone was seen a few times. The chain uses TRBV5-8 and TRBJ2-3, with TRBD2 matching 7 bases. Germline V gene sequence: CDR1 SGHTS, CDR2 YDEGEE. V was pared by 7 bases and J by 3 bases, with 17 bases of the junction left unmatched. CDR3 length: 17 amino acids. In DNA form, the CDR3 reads TGTGCCAGCCCAGGGACTATCCTATCGACTAAGACAGATACGCAGTATTTT. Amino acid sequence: CASPGTILSTKTDTQYF.